This T cell receptor beta chain was observed in a study of CD8 T cells in ankylosing spondylitis. TCRdb independently ran MiXCR on the 5' RACE reads; one entry per CDR3 protein. Of roughly 440,000 distinct CDR3 sequences in the sample, over 15% were seen once. This clonotype was observed at least ten times. Antigen: not known. The germline V gene has CDR1 SQVTM and CDR2 ANQGSEA. Trimming took 4 bases from V and 1 from J, leaving 18 bases between them. The CDR3 is made up of 16 amino acids. Whole-study results and caveats: In reactive arthritis synovial fluid and blood, some motif variants had been reported before. Ankylosing spondylitis blood appeared to be characterized by a TCR beta motif of several highly homologous variants.

The V and J genes are TRBV29-1 and TRBJ2-3, with D perhaps matching TRBD2 (6 bases). The source material was blood, either unsorted or a sorted T cell fraction (not recorded which). This TCR came from a male donor with ankylosing spondylitis. The CDR3 DNA follows: TGCAGCGTTGGCGGGACCCTAACTGGGGGCACAGATACGCAGTATTTT. This sequence encodes CSVGGTLTGGTDTQYF.